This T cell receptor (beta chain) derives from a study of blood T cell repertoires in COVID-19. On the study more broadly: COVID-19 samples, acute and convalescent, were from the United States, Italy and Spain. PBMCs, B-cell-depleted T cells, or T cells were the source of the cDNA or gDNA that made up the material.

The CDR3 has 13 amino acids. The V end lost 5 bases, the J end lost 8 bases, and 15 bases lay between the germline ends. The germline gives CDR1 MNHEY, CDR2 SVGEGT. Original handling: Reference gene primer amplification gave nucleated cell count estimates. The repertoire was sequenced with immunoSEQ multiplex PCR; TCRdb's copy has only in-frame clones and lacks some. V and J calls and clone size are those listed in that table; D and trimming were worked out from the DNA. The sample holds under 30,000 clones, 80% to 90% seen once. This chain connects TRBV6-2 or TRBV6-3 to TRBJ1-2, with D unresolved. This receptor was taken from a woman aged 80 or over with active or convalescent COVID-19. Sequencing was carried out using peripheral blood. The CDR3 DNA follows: TGTGCCAGCAGTGACGACCCCCGGGTGGGCTACACCTTC. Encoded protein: CASSDDPRVGYTF.